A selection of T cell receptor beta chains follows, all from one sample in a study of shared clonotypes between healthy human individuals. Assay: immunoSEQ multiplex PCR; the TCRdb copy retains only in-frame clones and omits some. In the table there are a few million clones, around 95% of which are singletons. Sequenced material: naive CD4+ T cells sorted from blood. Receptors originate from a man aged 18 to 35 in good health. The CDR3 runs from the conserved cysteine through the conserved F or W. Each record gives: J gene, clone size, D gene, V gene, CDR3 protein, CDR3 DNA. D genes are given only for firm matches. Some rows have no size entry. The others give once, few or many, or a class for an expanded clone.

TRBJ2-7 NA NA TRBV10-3 CAIGVGARTYEQYF TGTGCCATCGGTGTCGGCGCTAGAACCTACGAGCAGTACTTC
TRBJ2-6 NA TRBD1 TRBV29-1 CSVGTVSSGANVLTF TGCAGCGTAGGGACAGTCAGCTCTGGGGCCAACGTCCTGACTTTC
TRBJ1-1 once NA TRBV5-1 CASSRMDGTEAFF TGCGCCAGCAGCCGAATGGATGGCACTGAAGCTTTCTTT
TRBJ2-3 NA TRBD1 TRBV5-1 CASQTGQGTDTQYF TGCGCCTCCCAAACGGGACAGGGCACAGATACGCAGTATTTT
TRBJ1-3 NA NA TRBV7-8 CASSSMVGNTIYF TGTGCCAGCAGCTCCATGGTTGGAAACACCATATATTTT
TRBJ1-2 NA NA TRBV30 CAWSVTQSGYTF TGTGCCTGGAGTGTAACACAGTCAGGCTACACCTTC
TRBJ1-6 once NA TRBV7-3 CASSLTSHLGSYNSPLHF TGTGCCAGCAGCTTAACGAGCCACCTGGGCTCCTATAATTCACCCCTCCACTTT
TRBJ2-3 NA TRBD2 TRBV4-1 CASSQGLGEGPDTQYF TGCGCCAGCAGCCAAGGCTTAGGGGAGGGTCCAGATACGCAGTATTTT
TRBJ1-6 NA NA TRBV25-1 CASSLGYSPLHF TGTGCCAGCAGTTTAGGGTATTCACCCCTCCACTTT
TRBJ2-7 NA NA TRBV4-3 CASSQVGGWDSKQYF TGCGCCAGCAGCCAAGTCGGCGGGTGGGATTCGAAGCAGTACTTC
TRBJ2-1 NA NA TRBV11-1 CASSDKLALEQFF TGTGCCAGCAGCGATAAACTAGCTCTTGAGCAGTTCTTC
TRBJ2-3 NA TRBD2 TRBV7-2 CASSLGTSGPSTDTQYF TGTGCCAGCAGCTTAGGGACTAGCGGACCTAGCACAGATACGCAGTATTTT
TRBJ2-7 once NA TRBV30 CAWSTGRLSYEQYF TGTGCCTGGAGTACGGGACGTCTCTCCTACGAGCAGTACTTC
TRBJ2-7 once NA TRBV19 CASSMSGAGTYEQYF TGTGCCAGTAGTATGTCGGGGGCAGGGACCTACGAGCAGTACTTC
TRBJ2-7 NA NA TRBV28 CASSRQGSTYEQYF TGTGCCAGCAGCCGGCAGGGGTCCACCTACGAGCAGTACTTC
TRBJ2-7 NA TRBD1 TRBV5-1 CASSLIPGQGSYEQYF TGCGCCAGCAGCTTGATTCCGGGACAGGGTTCCTACGAGCAGTACTTC
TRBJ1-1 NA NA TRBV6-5 CASSYYGNTGAFF TGTGCCAGCAGTTACTACGGGAACACTGGAGCTTTCTTT
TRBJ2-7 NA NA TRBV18 CASSPSGSYEQYF TGTGCCAGCTCACCTTCAGGTTCCTACGAGCAGTACTTC
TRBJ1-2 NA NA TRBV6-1 CASSQLENYGYTF TGTGCCAGCAGCCAACTGGAAAACTATGGCTACACCTTC
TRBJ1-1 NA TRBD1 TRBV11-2 CASSLPGQGTEAFF TGTGCCAGCAGCTTACCCGGACAGGGAACGGAAGCTTTCTTT
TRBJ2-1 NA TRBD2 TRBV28 CASSSTSGGSYEQFF TGTGCCAGCAGCTCGACTAGCGGGGGGTCTTATGAGCAGTTCTTC
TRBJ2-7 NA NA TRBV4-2 CASSQDDDWEQYF TGTGCCAGCAGCCAAGATGACGACTGGGAGCAGTACTTC
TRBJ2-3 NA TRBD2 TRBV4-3 CASSQRAASGSRQGTDTQYF TGCGCCAGCAGCCAACGGGCGGCTAGCGGGAGTCGTCAGGGCACAGATACGCAGTATTTT
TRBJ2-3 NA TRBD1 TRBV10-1 CATGTGRGTDTQYF TGCGCCACCGGGACAGGGAGGGGCACAGATACGCAGTATTTT
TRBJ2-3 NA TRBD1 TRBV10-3 CAISEGDRGGTDTQYF TGTGCCATCAGTGAGGGGGACAGGGGTGGCACAGATACGCAGTATTTT
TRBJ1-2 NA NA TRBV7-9 CASSPVLGYTF TGTGCCAGCAGCCCTGTTCTCGGCTACACCTTC
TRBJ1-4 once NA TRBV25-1 CASSEIGTLNEKLFF TGTGCCAGCAGTGAAATCGGGACACTCAATGAAAAACTGTTTTTT
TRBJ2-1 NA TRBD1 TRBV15 CATSNRGWVNNEQFF TGTGCCACCAGCAACAGGGGCTGGGTGAACAATGAGCAGTTCTTC